This T cell receptor beta chain was recorded in a study of identical twins. V was trimmed by 3 bases and J by 0 bases, leaving 5 bases between them. The germline gives CDR1 SGHDT, CDR2 YYEEEE. The CDR3 spans 13 residues. With respect to this clonotype: Its antigen is still unknown.

TCRdb passed the 5' RACE reads through MiXCR, listing each CDR3 protein once. Of approximately 490,000 distinct CDR3 sequences in the sample, approximately 20% are singletons; the top ten hold 0.48%. Study observations and caveats: Cord blood beta clonotypes present at high abundance carried fewer insertions; no such pattern appeared in memory repertoires.

The same data also went into a second study, on yellow fever vaccine responses in identical twins.

V gene TRBV5-6 combines with J gene TRBJ2-3; D not resolved. The TCR sequence derives from a young woman in good health. Sequencing input: CD4+ T cells sorted from blood. This CDR3 reads CASSYASTDTQYF. CDR3 nucleotides: TGTGCCAGCAGCTATGCTAGCACAGATACGCAGTATTTT.